These 15 T cell receptor beta chains came from one sample sequenced in a study of blood T cell repertoires in COVID-19. Profiled with immunoSEQ multiplex PCR; TCRdb holds only in-frame clones, not every one. The table includes under 200,000 clones, 87% detected once. Material: peripheral blood. These TCRs come from a woman in her 70s with COVID-19, enrolled during active disease.

This sequence joins TRBV6-4 and TRBJ2-7; 10 bases are shared with TRBD1. There are 16 residues in the CDR3. The junction had 8 bases not matched to a gene; V was cut back by 4 bases and J by 2 bases. Per germline, CDR1 MRHNA and CDR2 SNTAGT. The CDR3: CASSARDRGTTYEQYF. Here the CDR3 DNA reads TGTGCCAGCAGTGCCCGGGACAGGGGCACTACCTACGAGCAGTACTTC.

The chain uses TRBV6-1 and TRBJ2-7; D might be TRBD1 (5 bases). V was cut by 0 bases and J by 0 bases, with 12 bases left in between. The germline CDR1 and CDR2 sequences are MNHNS and SASEGT. This CDR3 has 16 residues. In nucleotides, the CDR3 is TGTGCCAGCAGTGAAGCGCTTCCAGACAGCTCCTACGAGCAGTACTTC. Translation: CASSEALPDSSYEQYF.

V usage is TRBV5-1 and J usage is TRBJ1-1; TRBD1 aligns across 9 bases. V lost 4 bases, J lost 2 bases, and 9 bases stayed unmatched. Germline-derived CDR1 and CDR2 are SGHRS and YFSETQ. CDR3 length: 16 residues. In DNA form, the CDR3 reads TGCGCCAGCAGCCCGGGACTGGGACAGGGCAACACTGAAGCTTTCTTT. Translated, it gives CASSPGLGQGNTEAFF. Full variable domain (missing parts from reference TRBV5-1 and TRBJ1-1): KAGVTQTPRYLIKTRGQQVTLSCSPISGHRSVSWYQQTPGQGLQFLFEYFSETQRNKGNFPGRFSGRQFSNSRSEMNVSTLELGDSALYLCASSPGLGQGNTEAFFGQGTRLTVV.

The chain has TRBV5-1 and TRBJ2-5, with 7 bases identical to TRBD1. The V gene's germline CDR1 is SGHRS and CDR2 YFSETQ. The junction had 8 bases not matched to a gene; V was cut back by 4 bases and J by 2 bases. The CDR3 sequence is 15 residues long. The chain's CDR3 is CASSTSPGQQETQYF. CDR3 nucleotide sequence: TGCGCCAGCAGCACTTCACCGGGACAGCAAGAGACCCAGTACTTC. Full variable domain (outside the CDR3, taken from reference TRBV5-1 and TRBJ2-5): KAGVTQTPRYLIKTRGQQVTLSCSPISGHRSVSWYQQTPGQGLQFLFEYFSETQRNKGNFPGRFSGRQFSNSRSEMNVSTLELGDSALYLCASSTSPGQQETQYFGPGTRLLVL.

CDR3 coding DNA: TGTGCCAGCAGTTACGCCGCGAACGGCGGGAGTCAGCAGTACTTC. Translated, it gives CASSYAANGGSQQYF. The chain is built from TRBV6-6 and TRBJ2-7; 7 positions match TRBD2. V trimming: 2 bases; J trimming: 8 bases; junction bases outside the gene matches: 12. CDR3 length equals 15 residues. Germline loops: CDR1 MNHNY, CDR2 SVGAGI (reference sequence).

The chain joins TRBV6-6 to TRBJ1-4; 10 bases match TRBD1. This CDR3 region has 15 residues. J was trimmed by 6 bases and V by 7 bases; bases with no gene match: 8. Germline V gives CDR1 MNHNY, CDR2 SVGAGI (reference sequence). CDR3 sequence reads: CASTHSGTGDEKLFF. CDR3 DNA: TGTGCCAGCACTCACTCCGGGACAGGGGATGAAAAACTGTTTTTT.

The chain joins TRBV6-1 to TRBJ1-2; D ambiguous. The ends were cut back, 1 base at V and 3 bases at J, with 12 bases in the middle. The CDR3 runs to 15 residues. CDR1 and CDR2 from the germline V gene are MNHNS and SASEGT. CDR3 in amino acids: CASSEDLGSHYGYTF. The CDR3 region has the DNA TGTGCCAGCAGTGAAGACCTTGGCAGTCACTATGGCTACACCTTC.

This clone has only one observation. The V gene is TRBV10-2, the J gene TRBJ1-1; no clear D. The CDR3 sequence is 13 residues long. Germline V gene sequence: CDR1 WSHSY, CDR2 SAAADI. Trimming shortened V by 7 bases and J by 0 bases, and 9 bases separated the two germline ends. CDR3 in amino acids: CASMGGLNTEAFF. CDR3 nucleotides: TGCGCCAGCATGGGAGGCCTGAACACTGAAGCTTTCTTT.

The rearrangement uses TRBV9 and TRBJ1-2; 12 bases are shared with TRBD1. The CDR3 is 17 residues long. V lost 4 bases, J lost 6 bases, and 13 bases stayed unmatched. The germline V gene has CDR1 SGDLS and CDR2 YYNGEE. The CDR3 nucleotides are TGTGCCAGCAGCCGTCCCGGGACAGGGGGCGCCGGGAATGGCTACACCTTC. As protein: CASSRPGTGGAGNGYTF.

The chain links TRBV30 to TRBJ1-1, with D perhaps matching TRBD1 (6 bases). V shed 4 bases and J shed 5 bases, with 14 bases lying between them. In germline, CDR1 is GTSNPN, CDR2 SVGIG (reference sequence). The CDR3 length is 13 residues. The CDR3 sequence is CAWNARGRTEAFF. CDR3 in DNA: TGTGCCTGGAACGCCAGGGGTAGGACTGAAGCTTTCTTT.

This chain links TRBV5-1 with TRBJ1-3, with D maybe TRBD1 (6 bases). The V end lost 4 bases, the J end lost 0 bases, and 20 bases lay between the germline ends. The germline CDR1 and CDR2 sequences are SGHRS and YFSETQ. The CDR3 is 18 amino acids. This chain's CDR3 is CASSLPTGTPASGNTIYF. CDR3 nucleotides: TGCGCCAGCAGCCTTCCCACCGGGACACCGGCCTCTGGAAACACCATATATTTT.

The chain couples TRBV20-1 to TRBJ1-4; 9 bases are shared with TRBD1. The CDR3 runs to 15 residues. Germline lookup yields CDR1 DFQATT and CDR2 SNEGSKA (reference sequence). The trim removed 3 bases at V and 7 bases at J, leaving 9 bases unmatched. The CDR3 region has the DNA TGCAGTGCTAGTTCGGGACAGGGAGAAGGTGAAAAACTGTTTTTT. Amino acids: CSASSGQGEGEKLFF.

This chain connects TRBV2 to TRBJ2-6; D is ambiguous. Trimming stripped 7 bases from V and 4 bases from J, with 11 bases between. Germline CDR1 is SNHLY and CDR2 is FYNNEI. The CDR3 is 14 residues long. The CDR3 coding sequence is TGTGCCAGCACCCCCACGCGGGGGGCCAACGTCCTGACTTTC. It translates to CASTPTRGANVLTF.

This clone was observed a few times. The CDR3 loop reads CAWSVQGTGNQPQHF. The CDR3 coding sequence is TGTGCCTGGAGTGTACAGGGTACGGGCAATCAGCCCCAGCATTTT. V is TRBV30 and J is TRBJ1-5; D might be TRBD1 (6 bases). Germline-derived CDR1 and CDR2 are GTSNPN and SVGIG (reference sequence). V was trimmed by 0 bases and J by 2 bases, leaving 11 bases between them. The length of the CDR3 is 15 residues.

This chain connects TRBV2 to TRBJ2-2, with a tentative D call TRBD2 (5 bases). CDR1 SNHLY and CDR2 FYNNEI come from the germline V gene. The CDR3 covers 14 residues. V lost 3 bases, J lost 1 base, and 6 bases lay in between. CDR3 nucleotide sequence: TGTGCCAGCAGTGACGGGGTGAACACCGGGGAGCTGTTTTTT. It is translated as CASSDGVNTGELFF.